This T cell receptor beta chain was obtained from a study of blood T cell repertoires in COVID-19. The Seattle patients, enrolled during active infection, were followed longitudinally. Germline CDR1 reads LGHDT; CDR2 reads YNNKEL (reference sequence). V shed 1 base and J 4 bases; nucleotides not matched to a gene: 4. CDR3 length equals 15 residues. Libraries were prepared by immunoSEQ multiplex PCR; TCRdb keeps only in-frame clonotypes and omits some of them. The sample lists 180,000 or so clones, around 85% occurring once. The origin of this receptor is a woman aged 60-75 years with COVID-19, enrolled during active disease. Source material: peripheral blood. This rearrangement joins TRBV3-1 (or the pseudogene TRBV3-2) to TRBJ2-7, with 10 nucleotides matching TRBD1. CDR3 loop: CASSQVPGQGYEQYF. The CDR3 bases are TGTGCCAGCAGCCAAGTTCCGGGACAGGGGTACGAGCAGTACTTC.